This T cell receptor (beta chain) was observed in a study of CXCR3-negative and CXCR3-positive naive CD8 T cells. This CDR3 is 13 amino acids long. Germline loops: CDR1 SQVTM, CDR2 ANQGSEA. General study results and limits: Naive cells positive for CXCR3 carried more hydrophobic TRB CDR3s than CXCR3-negative ones.

The method, 5' RACE with UMI labels, was used to prepare the TRB cDNA libraries. TCRdb re-called the 5' RACE reads and shows each CDR3 protein once, DNA omitted. Its table records roughly 89,000 distinct CDR3 sequences. With about 300,000 cells each, the CD8+ T cell subsets were individually sorted in triplicate. Cells classed as naive CD8+ T cells were CD45RO-CCR7+CD27+CD95-. Comment on this clonotype: Its antigen is as yet unknown.

V gene TRBV29-1 combines with J gene TRBJ1-2. This clonotype was obtained from a human donor in good health. Some clones in this sample may be carry-over from other donors' samples. The sample comprised naive CXCR3- CD8+ T cells from blood. Subset specified: CD45RO-CCR7+CD27+CD95- naive CD8+ T cells lacking CXCR3 (TNR3-). The CDR3 sequence is CSVDPGENYGYTF.